This paragraph reports one T cell receptor beta chain. This sample is part of a study of control samples from healthy donors and cancer patients. The assay was immunoSEQ multiplex PCR, and TCRdb's table has in-frame clones only and misses some. The profile covers about 39,000 clones, with about four fifths appearing a single time and roughly 21% taken by the ten largest. This CDR3 spans 15 amino acids. V lost 1 base and J 3 bases, leaving 12 bases between the germline ends. Germline CDR1 LGHNA, CDR2 YSLEER. The sequenced sample was PBMCs. This chain links TRBV4-3 with TRBJ2-5; the D gene is possibly TRBD1 (5 bases). This sequence was found in a woman aged 55-70 years with lung cancer. The CDR3 protein is CASSQVLDTKETQYF. The CDR3 DNA is TGCGCCAGCAGCCAAGTTTTGGACACTAAAGAGACCCAGTACTTC.